A selection of T cell receptor beta chains follows, all from one sample in a study of a mutant IDH1 vaccine in newly diagnosed glioma. Clones were read by immunoSEQ multiplex PCR, and TCRdb kept only the in-frame ones, dropping some. The sample includes tens of thousands of clones, under 90% seen only once; the top ten take roughly 7.1%. The sequenced sample was PBMCs, obtained from a glioma patient treated with radiotherapy, temozolomide or both. All receptors derive from a woman between 50 and 59 years old with glioma. Each CDR3 is given with its conserved first and last residue. Each record gives: J gene, V gene, CDR3 length, clone size, D gene, CDR3 protein, CDR3 DNA. A D gene is named only where the DNA matches it firmly. Size values are once, few and many counts, or a class for expanded clones, and some rows have none.

TRBJ1-4	TRBV6-5	13	-	-	CASSSTKNEKLFF	TGTGCCAGCAGCAGTACAAAGAATGAAAAACTGTTTTTT
TRBJ2-5	TRBV19	13	-	TRBD2	CASSMGRAETQYF	TGTGCCAGTAGTATGGGGAGGGCGGAGACCCAGTACTTC
TRBJ1-1	TRBV7-3	14	once	-	CASSLQATVTEAFF	TGTGCCAGCAGCTTACAGGCTACGGTAACTGAAGCTTTCTTT
TRBJ2-7	TRBV18	19	-	-	CASSPKQSGVGGLAYEQYF	TGTGCCAGCTCACCAAAGCAATCGGGGGTCGGGGGGCTCGCTTACGAGCAGTACTTC
TRBJ2-3	TRBV14	12	-	-	CASSHLTDTQYF	TGTGCCAGCAGCCACCTCACAGATACGCAGTATTTT
TRBJ1-1	TRBV5-6	11	-	-	CASSLKAEAFF	TGTGCCAGCAGCTTGAAAGCTGAAGCTTTCTTT
TRBJ1-1	TRBV7-9	14	-	-	CASRRWDPKAEAFF	TGTGCCAGCAGACGATGGGACCCAAAGGCTGAAGCTTTCTTT
TRBJ1-3	TRBV9	12	once	-	CASSVGGNTIYF	TGTGCCAGCAGCGTAGGGGGAAACACCATATATTTT
TRBJ1-4	TRBV21-1	15	-	-	CASSTLTGTNEKLFF	TGTGCCAGCAGCACCTTGACAGGGACTAATGAAAAACTGTTTTTT
TRBJ2-5	TRBV5-1	17	-	-	CASRLGELRRGSETQYF	TGCGCCAGCAGGTTGGGCGAATTAAGAAGGGGATCTGAGACCCAGTACTTC
TRBJ2-5	TRBV7-9	14	once	-	CATSRSVIQETQYF	TGTGCCACCTCCCGTAGCGTAATCCAAGAGACCCAGTACTTC
TRBJ1-1	TRBV14	15	-	TRBD1	CASSRRQGAGTEAFF	TGTGCCAGCAGCCGCAGACAGGGGGCTGGCACTGAAGCTTTCTTT
TRBJ1-3	TRBV7-9	15	-	-	CASKEGGTSGNTIYF	TGTGCCAGCAAGGAGGGGGGCACCTCTGGAAACACCATATATTTT
TRBJ2-2	TRBV9	15	-	-	CASSGAGGNAGELFF	TGTGCCAGCAGCGGCGCAGGCGGGAACGCCGGGGAGCTGTTTTTT
TRBJ2-1	TRBV9	17	-	-	CASSDGGRLTSSNEQFF	TGTGCCAGCAGTGACGGGGGGCGATTGACCTCGAGCAATGAGCAGTTCTTC
TRBJ2-3	TRBV7-2	11	-	-	CASRSLGTQYF	TGTGCCAGCAGGAGTTTGGGCACGCAGTATTTT
TRBJ2-6	TRBV6-1	13	once	-	CARAGPGANVLTF	TGTGCCAGAGCCGGCCCTGGGGCCAACGTCCTGACTTTC
TRBJ2-2	TRBV5-1	15	once	TRBD1	CASSLIQGDTGELFF	TGCGCCAGCAGCTTGATACAGGGGGACACCGGGGAGCTGTTTTTT
TRBJ1-2	TRBV6-5	15	-	TRBD1	CASSYGQGALYGYTF	TGTGCCAGCAGTTACGGACAGGGGGCCCTTTATGGCTACACCTTC
TRBJ2-1	TRBV6-4	16	-	TRBD2	CASSDSSRGGHNEQFF	TGTGCCAGCAGTGACTCGAGTCGGGGGGGACACAATGAGCAGTTCTTC
TRBJ1-4	TRBV18	15	once	-	CASSPGSGENEKLFF	TGTGCCAGCTCACCCGGGTCCGGAGAAAATGAAAAACTGTTTTTT
TRBJ2-7	TRBV7-2	15	-	TRBD1	CASGPRTGAFYEQYF	TGTGCCAGCGGCCCCAGGACAGGGGCCTTCTACGAGCAGTACTTC
TRBJ1-2	TRBV28	13	-	-	CASTSGVVGGYTF	TGTGCCAGCACTTCGGGGGTGGTAGGTGGCTACACCTTC
TRBJ1-2	TRBV10-3	13	-	-	CAIEPNRNYGYTF	TGTGCCATCGAACCAAATCGTAACTATGGCTACACCTTC
TRBJ2-6	TRBV11-3	16	-	TRBD1	CASTLDRGTGANVLTF	TGTGCCAGCACCTTAGACAGGGGCACTGGGGCCAACGTCCTGACTTTC
TRBJ1-2	TRBV6-1	12	once	-	CASTSGPGSYTF	TGTGCCAGCACCTCGGGCCCGGGGAGCTACACCTTC